In its sample, the clone carrying this T cell receptor (beta chain) was seen many times. Researchers made TCR beta libraries by using iRepertoire HTBI primers and running Arm-PCR on CDR3 regions. Via MiXCR, TCRdb re-called the multiplex PCR reads, giving one row per CDR3 protein. The data show about 350,000 distinct CDR3 sequences, roughly a sixth seen once. The length of the CDR3 is 13 residues. The V gene's germline CDR1 is KGHSH and CDR2 LQKENI. With 1 base removed from V and 5 bases from J, the gap between germline ends came to 6 bases. This record belongs to a study of regulatory T cells in long-lasting Graves disease. The sample's time point: newly diagnosed GD, antithyroid drugs for less than 3 months. The TCR library was made from RNA that had been extracted from PBMCs in TRIzol. This sample was also put to use in a study of T cells in Graves' hyperthyroidism and ophthalmopathy.

Sequenced here: peripheral blood mononuclear cells (PBMCs), sampled at new diagnosis, from a patient treated with antithyroid drugs. The receptor was derived from a man aged 35-49 years with Graves disease. The J gene is TRBJ2-1, the V gene TRBV18; D gene uncertain. The CDR3 nucleotides are TGTGCCAGCTCACCACAGGTAAACAATGAGCAGTTCTTC. This sequence encodes CASSPQVNNEQFF.